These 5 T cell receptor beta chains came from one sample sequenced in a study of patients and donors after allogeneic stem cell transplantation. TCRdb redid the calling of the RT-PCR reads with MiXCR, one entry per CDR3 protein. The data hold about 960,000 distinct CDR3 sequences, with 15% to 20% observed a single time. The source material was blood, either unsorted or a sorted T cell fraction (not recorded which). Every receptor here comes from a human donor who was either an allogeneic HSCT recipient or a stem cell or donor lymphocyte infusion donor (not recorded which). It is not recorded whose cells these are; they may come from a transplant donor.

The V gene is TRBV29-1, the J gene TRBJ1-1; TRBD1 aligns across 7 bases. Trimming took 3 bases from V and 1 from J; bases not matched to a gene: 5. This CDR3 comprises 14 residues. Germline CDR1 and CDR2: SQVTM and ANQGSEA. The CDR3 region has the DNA TGCAGCGTTGAGGCTGGGACAGCGAACACTGAAGCTTTCTTT. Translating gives CSVEAGTANTEAFF.

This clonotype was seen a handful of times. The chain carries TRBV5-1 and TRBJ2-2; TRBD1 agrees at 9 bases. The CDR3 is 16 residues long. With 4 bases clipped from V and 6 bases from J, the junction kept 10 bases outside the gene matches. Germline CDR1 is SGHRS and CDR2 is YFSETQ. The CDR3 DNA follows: TGCGCCAGCAGCCCGGGAACAGGGGGCGAGGCCGGGGAGCTGTTTTTT. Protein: CASSPGTGGEAGELFF.

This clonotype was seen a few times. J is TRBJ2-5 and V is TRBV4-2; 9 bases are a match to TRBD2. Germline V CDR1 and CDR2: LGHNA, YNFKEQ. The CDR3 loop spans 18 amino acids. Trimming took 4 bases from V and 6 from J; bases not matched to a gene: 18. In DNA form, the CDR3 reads TGTGCCAGCAGCCCTATGCCCGTGGGAGCGGGGGGCGAGAAGACCCAGTACTTC. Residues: CASSPMPVGAGGEKTQYF.

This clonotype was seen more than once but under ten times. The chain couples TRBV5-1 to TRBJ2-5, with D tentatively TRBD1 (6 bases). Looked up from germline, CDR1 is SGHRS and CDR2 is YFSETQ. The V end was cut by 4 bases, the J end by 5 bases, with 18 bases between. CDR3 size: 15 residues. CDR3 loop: CASSAVTGIGETQYF. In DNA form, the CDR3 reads TGCGCCAGCAGCGCCGTTACAGGGATAGGGGAGACCCAGTACTTC.

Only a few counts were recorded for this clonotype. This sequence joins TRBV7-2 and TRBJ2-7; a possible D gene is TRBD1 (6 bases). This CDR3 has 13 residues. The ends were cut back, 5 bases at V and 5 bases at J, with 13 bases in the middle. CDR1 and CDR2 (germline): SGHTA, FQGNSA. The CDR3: CASSNRVRHEQYF. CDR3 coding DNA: TGTGCCAGCAGCAACAGGGTTAGGCACGAGCAGTACTTC.